This entry describes one T cell receptor (beta chain). The antigen is undetermined. Sequencing used immunoSEQ multiplex PCR; TCRdb keeps in-frame clones, though not all of them. The table includes about 130,000 clones, approximately 78% detected once. As to time point: blood 2 weeks post-SBRT. Treatment reported: 15 Gy SBRT to primary tumor, nephrectomy 4 weeks later. After SBRT, blood was collected at 2 and 4 weeks, plus baseline. The tumor was a clear cell renal cell carcinoma. These data belong to a study of radiation and T cells in renal cell carcinoma. The J segment lost 4 bases and the V segment lost 4 bases, leaving 6 bases of the junction unmatched. This CDR3 region has 16 residues. Germline V lookup: CDR1 KGHSH, CDR2 LQKENI. Study-wide results and caveats: In blood, top tumor clones expanded by 2 weeks, shrinking by 4. Baseline intratumoral clonotype presence is unknown without pretreatment biopsies.

Here the sequenced sample was blood, taken from a patient whose treatment included radiotherapy and nephrectomy. The TCR originated in a woman aged 55-70 years with renal cell carcinoma. This chain uses TRBV18 with TRBJ1-6; 8 positions agree with TRBD1. The CDR3 DNA reads as TGTGCCAGCTCACGCCAGGGGGCTCAGTATAATTCACCCCTCCACTTT. It specifies CASSRQGAQYNSPLHF.